Each of the 14 T cell receptor beta chains below was sequenced from the same sample in a study of blood T cells in healthy people across ages. Next came a second PCR, run for about 7 to 12 cycles, which used a sample-barcoded 5' primer along with a J-beta primer mix. TCRdb reprocessed the 5' RACE reads via MiXCR and lists one record per CDR3 protein. Seen here are just under 750,000 distinct CDR3 sequences, 20% to 25% observed once, and the top ten hold about 22%. The material sequenced was blood. Receptor source: a man in his 70s in good health.

In its sample, this clonotype was seen a few times. V and J are TRBV5-1 and TRBJ2-5; 11 positions match TRBD1. The J call is doubtful: the DNA matches TRBJ2-1 better. The germline CDR1 and CDR2 sequences are SGHRS and YFSETQ. CDR3 length equals 15 residues. CDR3 sequence reads: CASSVPGQGVNEQFF. The CDR3, as DNA: TGCGCCAGCAGCGTACCGGGACAGGGGGTCAATGAGCAGTTCTTC.

This clonotype was picked up a small number of times. V is TRBV4-2 and J is TRBJ2-6; 8 bases are a match to TRBD2. V was pared by 1 base and J by 0 bases, with 2 bases of the junction left unmatched. CDR3 length: 17 residues. Germline-derived CDR1 and CDR2 are LGHNA and YNFKEQ. As DNA, the CDR3 is TGTGCCAGCAGCCAAGGGCTAGCGGGCTCTGGGGCCAACGTCCTGACTTTC. This gives the protein CASSQGLAGSGANVLTF.

In this sample, this clonotype turned up a few times. The chain carries TRBV29-1 and TRBJ1-2; D uncertain. The ends were cut back, 5 bases at V and 1 base at J, with 8 bases in the middle. Germline loops: CDR1 SQVTM, CDR2 ANQGSEA. The CDR3 extends over 12 amino acids. The CDR3 loop is CSVLDNNYGYTF. The CDR3 coding sequence is TGCAGCGTTCTAGACAATAACTATGGCTACACCTTC.

This clonotype has at least ten counts. This chain uses TRBV9 with TRBJ2-7; 9 bases align to TRBD1. Germline V CDR1 and CDR2: SGDLS, YYNGEE. After removal of 2 bases from V and 2 bases from J, the junction contained 2 bases not matched to a gene. The CDR3 is 14 residues long. The CDR3 reads CASSVGQGTYEQYF. Here the CDR3 DNA reads TGTGCCAGCAGCGTGGGACAGGGTACCTACGAGCAGTACTTC.

The table lists this clonotype with a few counts. The chain carries TRBV20-1 and TRBJ1-2; 7 positions agree with TRBD1. The CDR3 is made up of 13 amino acids. Per germline, CDR1 DFQATT and CDR2 SNEGSKA (reference sequence). This CDR3 reads CSANRGTNYGYTF. CDR3 nucleotides: TGCAGCGCAAACAGGGGAACTAACTATGGCTACACCTTC.

This clonotype was found a few times. V gene TRBV20-1 combines with J gene TRBJ2-5; a possible D gene is TRBD2 (6 bases). V lost 6 bases and J lost 5, with 25 bases in between. In germline, CDR1 is DFQATT, CDR2 SNEGSKA (reference sequence). The CDR3 is made up of 16 amino acids. The CDR3 sequence: CSALRWTGDRTETQYF. CDR3 coding DNA: TGCAGTGCCTTGCGATGGACGGGAGATCGTACGGAGACCCAGTACTTC.

This chain uses TRBV10-1 with TRBJ2-3; 7 bases align to TRBD1. CDR3 length equals 14 residues. V shed 6 bases, J shed 4 bases, and the junction held 7 bases outside the gene matches. Germline V gene data show CDR1 as WNHNN and CDR2 as SYGVQD (reference sequence). The DNA for the CDR3 is TGCGCCAGCAGGGAAGCAGGGGGTGCAGATACGCAGTATTTT. Translating gives CASREAGGADTQYF.

This clonotype was seen only a few times. This sequence joins TRBV5-5 and TRBJ2-1; D may be TRBD2 (6 bases). V was trimmed by 4 bases and J by 7 bases, leaving 18 bases between them. This CDR3 spans 15 amino acids. Per the germline V gene, CDR1 is SGHKS and CDR2 is YYEKEE (reference sequence). CDR3: CASSLNGGISNEQFF. The CDR3 DNA reads as TGTGCCAGCAGCCTCAACGGGGGAATATCGAATGAGCAGTTCTTC. Full variable domain (missing parts from reference TRBV5-5 and TRBJ2-1): DAGVTQSPTHLIKTRGQQVTLRCSPISGHKSVSWYQQVLGQGPQFIFQYYEKEERGRGNFPDRFSARQFPNYSSELNVNALLLGDSALYLCASSLNGGISNEQFFGPGTRLTVL.

This clonotype has more than one count but fewer than ten. The chain recombines TRBV6-5 with TRBJ1-5; perhaps TRBD1 as D (5 bases). V was trimmed by 5 bases and J by 6 bases, leaving 11 bases between them. CDR1 is MNHEY and CDR2 is SVGAGI in the germline V gene. The length of the CDR3 is 13 residues. The CDR3 DNA is TGTGCCAGCAGTCCCGAAGGGGCTCAGCCCCAGCATTTT. Translating it yields CASSPEGAQPQHF.

The table lists this clonotype with a few counts. The rearrangement joins TRBV25-1 to TRBJ2-3, with D unresolved. Trimming left V 7 bases short and J 9 bases short, with 11 bases between. The CDR3 sequence is 11 residues long. Germline V gene data show CDR1 as MGHDK and CDR2 as SYGVNS. CDR3 sequence (DNA): TGTGCCAGCAAACAAGGTGGGACGCAGTATTTT. Translating gives CASKQGGTQYF. The complete variable domain, with remaining parts taken from reference TRBV25-1 and TRBJ2-3, reads EADIYQTPRYLVIGTGKKITLECSQTMGHDKMYWYQQDPGMELHLIHYSYGVNSTEKGDLSSESTVSRIRTEHFPLTLESARPSHTSQYLCASKQGGTQYFGPGTRLTVL.

The genes are TRBV20-1 and TRBJ2-2; 8 bases are a match to TRBD2. This CDR3 is built from 18 residues. From germline, CDR1 is DFQATT and CDR2 SNEGSKA (reference sequence). V was clipped by 1 base and J by 5 bases; unmatched bases: 15. The CDR3 nucleotides read TGCAGTGCTAGAGCCCTCCGGTGGGGCGGGAGGTATACCGGGGAGCTGTTTTTT. Protein: CSARALRWGGRYTGELFF.

The rearrangement links TRBV18 to TRBJ2-2; TRBD2 agrees at 7 bases. The V and J ends lost 4 bases and 0 bases, in that order; junction bases with no gene match: 5. CDR3 length: 16 amino acids. Germline CDR1 KGHSH, CDR2 LQKENI. The CDR3 spells CASSLGTITNTGELFF. The CDR3 DNA is TGTGCCAGCTCACTGGGGACTATAACGAACACCGGGGAGCTGTTTTTT.

In this sample, this clonotype turned up a few times. The V call is TRBV3-1, the J call TRBJ2-1; D may be TRBD1 (5 bases). The CDR3 has 11 amino acids. Trimming removed 7 bases at V and 15 bases at J, with 16 bases between. The germline CDR1 and CDR2 sequences are LGHDT and YNNKEL (reference sequence). DNA of the CDR3: TGTGCCAGCAACACCGGGCACAGGAGGTTCTTC. It codes for CASNTGHRRFF.

This clonotype turned up a few times. The chain is built from TRBV5-1 and TRBJ2-3; 8 nucleotides align to TRBD2. The CDR3 consists of 15 residues. Germline trimming cut 2 bases from V and 0 bases from J; bases unmatched to any gene: 2. Germline V gene sequence: CDR1 SGHRS, CDR2 YFSETQ. CDR3 DNA sequence: TGCGCCAGCAGCTTCGAGCGGGGGAGCACAGATACGCAGTATTTT. Translated: CASSFERGSTDTQYF.